The 22 T cell receptor beta chains below come from one sample, sequenced in a study of blood T cell repertoires in COVID-19. Some clones are missing from TCRdb's copy, which holds only in-frame ones; the method was immunoSEQ multiplex PCR. The sample includes 500,000 to 600,000 clones, roughly nine tenths of them seen just once. The sample comprised peripheral blood. The receptors were sampled from a woman between 45 and 65 years old with COVID-19, enrolled during active disease.

The chain links TRBV5-1 to TRBJ2-3, with 7 positions matching TRBD1. Germline V CDR1 and CDR2: SGHRS, YFSETQ. V shed 4 bases and J 8 bases; nucleotides not matched to a gene: 1. CDR3 size: 11 residues. The CDR3: CASSPGGTQYF. CDR3 DNA sequence: TGCGCCAGCAGCCCAGGGGGTACGCAGTATTTT.

The chain combines TRBV5-1 with TRBJ2-7, with 10 nucleotides matching TRBD1. Germline values: CDR1 SGHRS, CDR2 YFSETQ. V lost 0 bases and J lost 6; bases outside the gene matches: 6. The CDR3 has 15 amino acids. CDR3 protein: CASSLASGTGVEQYF. In DNA form, the CDR3 reads TGCGCCAGCAGCTTGGCCTCCGGGACAGGGGTCGAGCAGTACTTC.

This clone was observed a few times. This sequence joins TRBV11-3 and TRBJ2-7, with TRBD1 matching over 8 bases. Germline CDR1 is SGHNT and CDR2 is YENEEA. With V trimmed by 0 bases and J by 5 bases, 0 bases remained unmatched. The CDR3 has 13 residues. The CDR3 nucleotides read TGTGCCAGCAGCTTAGAGACAGGGGACGAGCAGTACTTC. This translates into CASSLETGDEQYF.

The V gene is TRBV9, the J gene TRBJ2-1; 9 nucleotides align to TRBD2. The length of the CDR3 is 14 residues. The ends lost 5 bases at V and 10 bases at J; junction bases unmatched: 10. Germline V gives CDR1 SGDLS, CDR2 YYNGEE. For the CDR3, the DNA is TGTGCCAGCAGTAGCGGGGGCCCCGGAGAGGAGCAGTTCTTC. It codes for CASSSGGPGEEQFF.

The rearrangement uses TRBV3-1 (or the pseudogene TRBV3-2) and TRBJ2-7; 7 nucleotides align to TRBD2. The germline CDR1 and CDR2 sequences are LGHDT and YNNKEL (reference sequence). The CDR3 has 14 residues. J lost 6 bases, V lost 0 bases, and 5 bases had no gene match. Written as DNA, the CDR3 is TGTGCCAGCAGCCAAGATCCGGGAGGACGCGAGCAGTACTTC. It codes for CASSQDPGGREQYF.

The chain recombines TRBV7-9 with TRBJ2-3; D is perhaps TRBD2 (6 bases). The CDR3 spans 15 residues. V lost 8 bases, J lost 2 bases, and 17 bases lay in between. The V gene's germline CDR1 is SEHNR and CDR2 FQNEAQ (reference sequence). The CDR3 region is CASLLTGDSTDTQYF. For the CDR3, the DNA is TGTGCCAGCCTACTGACGGGGGACTCCACAGATACGCAGTATTTT.

The CDR3 DNA reads TGTGCCAGCAGCCCATTCACGACAGGGGTTAACTATGGCTACACCTTC. Translated: CASSPFTTGVNYGYTF. The chain joins TRBV7-3 to TRBJ1-2, with TRBD1 identical over 8 bases. The CDR3 spans 16 residues. Germline-derived CDR1 and CDR2 are SGHTA and FQGTGA. Germline trimming cut 5 bases from V and 1 base from J; bases unmatched to any gene: 9.

The gene calls are TRBV5-6 and TRBJ2-3; the D gene is possibly TRBD2 (7 bases). The germline V and J ends were trimmed by 4 bases and 9 bases, with 24 bases remaining between them. This CDR3 has 16 residues. In germline, CDR1 is SGHDT, CDR2 YYEEEE. CDR3 protein: CASSTLRGGAGVTQYF. In nucleotides, the CDR3 is TGTGCCAGCAGCACCTTGAGGGGGGGGGCCGGGGTAACGCAGTATTTT.

This clone was detected only once. V gene TRBV4-1 combines with J gene TRBJ2-7, with 9 bases identical to TRBD1. V trimming: 4 bases; J trimming: 5 bases; junction bases outside the gene matches: 12. The germline V gene encodes CDR1 MGHRA and CDR2 YSYEKL. The CDR3 covers 16 residues. The CDR3 DNA is TGCGCCAGCAGCCCCTCGGGACAGGGACTAAGGGACGAGCAGTACTTC. Translated: CASSPSGQGLRDEQYF.

This chain links TRBV12-3 or TRBV12-4 with TRBJ2-2; D is unresolved. The CDR3 is made up of 10 amino acids. V was cut by 8 bases and J by 7 bases, with 5 bases left in between. The CDR3 DNA reads as TGTGCCAGCGGAGACGGGGAGCTGTTTTTT. It codes for CASGDGELFF.

CDR3 region: CASSNRGSDTIYF. CDR3 DNA: TGCGCCAGCAGCAACAGGGGTTCAGACACCATATATTTT. The chain is built from TRBV5-1 and TRBJ1-3, with 7 bases lining up with TRBD1. V trimming: 4 bases; J trimming: 8 bases; junction bases outside the gene matches: 6. The germline V gene encodes CDR1 SGHRS and CDR2 YFSETQ. This CDR3 comprises 13 residues.

The chain recombines TRBV4-1 with TRBJ2-2, with a possible D match to TRBD1 (5 bases). The V end was cut by 0 bases, the J end by 5 bases, with 16 bases between. The germline CDR1 and CDR2 sequences are MGHRA and YSYEKL. The CDR3 covers 17 residues. CDR3 in amino acids: CASSQDRRQSLTGELFF. CDR3 DNA sequence: TGCGCCAGCAGCCAAGATAGGAGACAGTCCCTTACCGGGGAGCTGTTTTTT.

The chain carries TRBV11-2 and TRBJ2-1, with D tentatively TRBD2 (6 bases). Germline CDR1 is SGHAT and CDR2 is FQNNGV. There are 16 residues in the CDR3. V was shortened by 3 bases and J by 10 bases, with 22 bases between the two germline ends. The CDR3 loop is CASSLVIGGRLEEQFF. In DNA, the CDR3 is TGTGCCAGCAGCTTGGTAATTGGGGGTCGACTAGAGGAGCAGTTCTTC. The complete variable domain, with remaining parts taken from reference TRBV11-2 and TRBJ2-1, reads EAGVAQSPRYKIIEKRQSVAFWCNPISGHATLYWYQQILGQGPKLLIQFQNNGVVDDSQLPKDRFSAERLKGVDSTLKIQPAKLEDSAVYLCASSLVIGGRLEEQFFGPGTRLTVL.

As DNA, the CDR3 is TGTGCCAGCAGCCAAGATACCGAGGGACAGTACACCGGGGAGCTGTTTTTT. It encodes CASSQDTEGQYTGELFF. This chain joins TRBV3-1 (or the pseudogene TRBV3-2) and TRBJ2-2, with 7 bases aligning to TRBD1. V gave up 0 bases and J gave up 3 bases; unmatched junction bases: 7. The CDR3 is 17 amino acids. Germline V gene lookup returns CDR1 LGHDT and CDR2 YNNKEL (reference sequence).

The chain links TRBV5-6 to TRBJ1-2; D is possibly TRBD1 (6 bases). Trimming removed 4 bases at V and 5 bases at J, with 9 bases between. Germline V gene sequence: CDR1 SGHDT, CDR2 YYEEEE. The CDR3 runs to 12 residues. CDR3 nucleotides: TGTGCCAGCAGCCGGGGGGCATATGGCTACACCTTC. Encoded protein: CASSRGAYGYTF. The full variable domain, with the rest looked up from reference TRBV5-6 and TRBJ1-2, is DAGVTQSPTHLIKTRGQQVTLRCSPKSGHDTVSWYQQALGQGPQFIFQYYEEEERQRGNFPDRFSGHQFPNYSSELNVNALLLGDSALYLCASSRGAYGYTFGSGTRLTVV.

The chain employs TRBV19 and TRBJ2-3, with TRBD2 matching 13 bases. V shed 7 bases and J 0 bases; nucleotides not matched to a gene: 13. This CDR3 spans 19 amino acids. CDR1 LNHDA and CDR2 SQIVND come from the germline V gene (reference sequence). The CDR3 spells CASTPGLAGVLTSTDTQYF. CDR3 sequence (DNA): TGTGCCAGTACGCCTGGACTAGCGGGGGTTCTCACTAGCACAGATACGCAGTATTTT.

The CDR3 loop is CASSLSAGSDEQYF. CDR3 in DNA: TGTGCCAGCAGTTTATCGGCAGGGTCGGACGAGCAGTACTTC. The chain is built from TRBV27 and TRBJ2-7; TRBD1 is a possible D gene (5 bases). Germline CDR1 reads MNHEY; CDR2 reads SMNVEV (reference sequence). CDR3 length: 14 residues. Trimming took off 0 bases at V and 5 bases at J, with 11 bases between the two ends.

The chain has TRBV6-5 and TRBJ1-1; D perhaps matches TRBD1 (6 bases). Trimming shortened V by 6 bases and J by 10 bases, and 15 bases separated the two germline ends. The V gene's germline CDR1 is MNHEY and CDR2 SVGAGI. The CDR3 consists of 12 residues. CDR3 protein: CASSQNRDGAFF. DNA of the CDR3: TGTGCCAGCAGCCAGAACAGGGACGGAGCTTTCTTT.

This chain connects TRBV7-2 to TRBJ1-1; 7 bases agree with TRBD1. CDR3 length: 14 residues. CDR1 is SGHTA and CDR2 is FQGNSA in the germline V gene. V was pared by 5 bases and J by 8 bases, with 11 bases of the junction left unmatched. This CDR3 reads CASSLSTGTAEAFF. The CDR3 DNA is TGTGCCAGCAGCCTCTCAACCGGGACAGCCGAAGCTTTCTTT.

The gene calls are TRBV29-1 and TRBJ2-7; possibly TRBD1 for D (6 bases). In germline, CDR1 is SQVTM, CDR2 ANQGSEA. V was clipped by 3 bases and J by 0 bases, with 15 bases between them. The CDR3 covers 15 residues. CDR3 protein: CSVEGTPLGSYEQYF. In DNA form, the CDR3 reads TGCAGCGTTGAGGGGACACCTTTGGGCTCCTACGAGCAGTACTTC.

The CDR3 sequence: CASRPGQGPGYTF. The DNA for the CDR3 is TGTGCCAGCAGGCCGGGACAGGGCCCTGGCTACACCTTC. V and J are TRBV12-3 or TRBV12-4 and TRBJ1-2; 9 nucleotides align to TRBD1. CDR3 length: 13 amino acids. The J segment lost 7 bases and the V segment lost 6 bases, leaving 6 bases of the junction unmatched.

The rearrangement uses TRBV11-2 and TRBJ2-2, with D possibly matching TRBD1 (5 bases). Germline V gives CDR1 SGHAT, CDR2 FQNNGV. The CDR3 is 14 residues long. Trimming pared 1 base from V and 7 bases from J, leaving 10 bases between. The CDR3 loop is CASSLGIRDGELFF. The CDR3 DNA is TGTGCCAGCAGCTTAGGTATCAGGGACGGGGAGCTGTTTTTT. Full variable domain (missing parts from reference TRBV11-2 and TRBJ2-2): EAGVAQSPRYKIIEKRQSVAFWCNPISGHATLYWYQQILGQGPKLLIQFQNNGVVDDSQLPKDRFSAERLKGVDSTLKIQPAKLEDSAVYLCASSLGIRDGELFFGEGSRLTVL.